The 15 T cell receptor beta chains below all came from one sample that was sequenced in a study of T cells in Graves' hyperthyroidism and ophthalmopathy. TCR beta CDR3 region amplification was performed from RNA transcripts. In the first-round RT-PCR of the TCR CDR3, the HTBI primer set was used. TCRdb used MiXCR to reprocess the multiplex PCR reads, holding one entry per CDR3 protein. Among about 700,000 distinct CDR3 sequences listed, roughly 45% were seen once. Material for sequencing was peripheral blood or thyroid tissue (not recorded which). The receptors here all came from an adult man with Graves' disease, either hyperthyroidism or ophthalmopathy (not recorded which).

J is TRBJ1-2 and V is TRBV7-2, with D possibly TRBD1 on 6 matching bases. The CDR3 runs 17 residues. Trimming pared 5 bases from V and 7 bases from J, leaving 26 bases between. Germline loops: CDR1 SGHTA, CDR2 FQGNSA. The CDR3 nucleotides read TGTGCCAGCAGCCCTCCTACAGGGTCCTGGACCCTTGGTGGCTACACCTTC. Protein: CASSPPTGSWTLGGYTF.

The CDR3 loop is CASSLGSGGEGYGYTF. CDR3 bases: TGTGCCAGCAGTTTAGGTTCAGGGGGAGAGGGCTATGGCTACACCTTC. The chain links TRBV6-6 to TRBJ1-2; 7 bases are shared with TRBD1. Losses at the gene ends were 4 bases for V and 4 bases for J; bases not matched to a gene: 12. Germline values: CDR1 MNHNY, CDR2 SVGAGI (reference sequence). The CDR3 loop spans 16 amino acids.

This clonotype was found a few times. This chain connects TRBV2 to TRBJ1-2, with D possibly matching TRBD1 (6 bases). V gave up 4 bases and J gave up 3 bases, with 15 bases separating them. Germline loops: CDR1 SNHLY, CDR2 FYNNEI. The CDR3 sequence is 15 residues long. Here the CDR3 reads CASSAEAGVDYGYTF. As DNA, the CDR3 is TGTGCCAGCAGTGCAGAGGCAGGGGTTGACTATGGCTACACCTTC.

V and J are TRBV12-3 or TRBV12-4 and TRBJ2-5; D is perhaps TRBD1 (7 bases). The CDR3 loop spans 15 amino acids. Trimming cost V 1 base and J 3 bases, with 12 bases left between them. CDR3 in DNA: TGTGCCAGCAGTTTAGTCGGAGGGGGCAAAGAGACCCAGTACTTC. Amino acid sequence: CASSLVGGGKETQYF.

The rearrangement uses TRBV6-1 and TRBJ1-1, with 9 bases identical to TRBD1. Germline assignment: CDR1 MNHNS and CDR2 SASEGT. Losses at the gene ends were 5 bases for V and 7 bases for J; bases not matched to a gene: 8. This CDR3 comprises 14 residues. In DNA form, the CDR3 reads TGTGCCAGCAGTAGCGTCAGGGACAGGGTTGAAGCTTTCTTT. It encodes CASSSVRDRVEAFF.

The CDR3 coding sequence is TGTGCCAGCAGCGCCCATTCCGGACAGGTACTCTACGAGCAGTACTTC. It translates to CASSAHSGQVLYEQYF. J is TRBJ2-7 and V is TRBV7-9; 7 positions agree with TRBD1. CDR3 length: 16 amino acids. Germline CDR1 SEHNR, CDR2 FQNEAQ (reference sequence). V trimming: 5 bases; J trimming: 3 bases; junction bases outside the gene matches: 13.

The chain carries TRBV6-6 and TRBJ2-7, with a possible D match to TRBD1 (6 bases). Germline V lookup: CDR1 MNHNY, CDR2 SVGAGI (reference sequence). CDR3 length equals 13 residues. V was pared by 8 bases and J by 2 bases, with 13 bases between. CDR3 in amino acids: CASAQGPAYEQYF. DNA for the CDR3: TGTGCCAGCGCACAGGGACCGGCCTACGAGCAGTACTTC.

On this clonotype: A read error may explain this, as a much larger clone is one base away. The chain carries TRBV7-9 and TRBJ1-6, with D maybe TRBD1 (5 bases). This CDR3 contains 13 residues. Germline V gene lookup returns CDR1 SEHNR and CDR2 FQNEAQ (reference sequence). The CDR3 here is CASSPQGFGPPHF. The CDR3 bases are TGTGCCAGCAGCCCCCAGGGCTTCGGACCCCCCCACTTT.

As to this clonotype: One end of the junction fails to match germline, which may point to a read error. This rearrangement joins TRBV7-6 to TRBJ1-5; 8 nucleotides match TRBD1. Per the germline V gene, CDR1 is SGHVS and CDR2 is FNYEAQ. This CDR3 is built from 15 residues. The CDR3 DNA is TGTGCCACCAGCAGGCGACAGGGGCCGGGGCAGCCCCAGCATTTT. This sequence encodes CATSRRQGPGQPQHF.

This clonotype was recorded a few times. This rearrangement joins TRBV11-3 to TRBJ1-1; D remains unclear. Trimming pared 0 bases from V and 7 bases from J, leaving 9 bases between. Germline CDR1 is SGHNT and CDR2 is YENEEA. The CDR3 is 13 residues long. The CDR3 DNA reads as TGTGCCAGCAGCTTAGACACAGACAATGAAGCTTTCTTT. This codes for CASSLDTDNEAFF.

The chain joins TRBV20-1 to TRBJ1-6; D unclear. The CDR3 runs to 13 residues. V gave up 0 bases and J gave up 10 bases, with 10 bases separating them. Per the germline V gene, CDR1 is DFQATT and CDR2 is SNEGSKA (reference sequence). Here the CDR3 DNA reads TGCAGTGCTAGAGATAAGAGCGAGTCACCCCTCCACTTT. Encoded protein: CSARDKSESPLHF.

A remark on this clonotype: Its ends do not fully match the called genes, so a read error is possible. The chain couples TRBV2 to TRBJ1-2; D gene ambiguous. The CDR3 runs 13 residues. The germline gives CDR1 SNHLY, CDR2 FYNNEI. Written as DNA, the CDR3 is TGTGCCAGCAGTGAAAACGCGGAGGGAAGCTACGCCTTC. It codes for CASSENAEGSYAF.

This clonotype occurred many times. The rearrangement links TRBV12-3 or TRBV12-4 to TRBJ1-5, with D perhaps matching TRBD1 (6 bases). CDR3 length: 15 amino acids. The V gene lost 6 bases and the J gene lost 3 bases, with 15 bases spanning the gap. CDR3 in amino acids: CASRTTGRLNQPQHF. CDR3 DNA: TGTGCCAGCAGGACCACAGGGCGCCTCAATCAGCCCCAGCATTTT.

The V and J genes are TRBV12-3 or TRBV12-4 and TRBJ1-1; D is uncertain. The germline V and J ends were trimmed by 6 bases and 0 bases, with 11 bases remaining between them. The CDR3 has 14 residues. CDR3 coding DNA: TGTGCCAGCAGCATCGGACGGCTGAACACTGAAGCTTTCTTT. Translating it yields CASSIGRLNTEAFF.

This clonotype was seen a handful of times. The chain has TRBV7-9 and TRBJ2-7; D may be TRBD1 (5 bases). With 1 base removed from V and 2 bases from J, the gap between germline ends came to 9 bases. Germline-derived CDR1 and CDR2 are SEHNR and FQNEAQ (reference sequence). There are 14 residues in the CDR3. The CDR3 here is CASSLEGLPYEQYF. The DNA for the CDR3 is TGTGCCAGCAGCTTAGAGGGGCTCCCCTACGAGCAGTACTTC.